The 30 T cell receptor beta chains below come from one sample, sequenced in a study of cytomegalovirus exposure and HLA in healthy donors. 13 Jbeta primers and 60 Vbeta primers were used for the PCR. Clones were read by immunoSEQ multiplex PCR, and TCRdb kept only the in-frame ones, dropping some. The sample holds 65,000 to 85,000 clones, just over 85% seen once. Input material: PBMCs. The receptors derive from a woman aged 25 to 39 in good health and CMV-seronegative.

This clone was observed once. The chain couples TRBV7-9 to TRBJ2-1; 10 bases map to TRBD2. Trimming cost V 5 bases and J 0 bases; bases outside gene matches: 1. Germline loops: CDR1 SEHNR, CDR2 FQNEAQ (reference sequence). This CDR3 region has 15 residues. The CDR3 coding sequence is TGTGCCAGCAGCAGCGGGAGGGCCTCCTACAATGAGCAGTTCTTC. It specifies CASSSGRASYNEQFF.

This chain connects TRBV11-2 to TRBJ2-5, with 10 bases matching TRBD1. The J segment lost 4 bases and the V segment lost 3 bases, leaving 8 bases of the junction unmatched. The CDR3 consists of 16 residues. Germline values: CDR1 SGHAT, CDR2 FQNNGV. The CDR3 nucleotides are TGTGCCAGCAGCTTTTTCCAGGGACAGGGGCGAGAGACCCAGTACTTC. Protein product: CASSFFQGQGRETQYF.

A single count supports this clone. Other DNA sequences in this specimen translate into the identical CDR3. The rearrangement uses TRBV19 and TRBJ2-7; perhaps TRBD1 as D (6 bases). Germline V gene sequence: CDR1 LNHDA, CDR2 SQIVND (reference sequence). Trimming left V 7 bases short and J 4 bases short, with 23 bases between. CDR3 size: 16 residues. The CDR3 here is CASTMGRGTGLYEQYF. As DNA, the CDR3 is TGTGCCAGTACCATGGGTAGGGGGACGGGCTTATACGAGCAGTACTTC.

This clone was seen more than once but under ten times. CDR3 sequence: CASSYSAGAGANVLTF. In DNA, the CDR3 is TGTGCCAGCAGTTACTCGGCGGGAGCGGGGGCCAACGTCCTGACTTTC. The J gene is TRBJ2-6, the V gene TRBV6-6, with 7 bases matching TRBD2. Losses at the gene ends were 0 bases for V and 4 bases for J; bases not matched to a gene: 3. The CDR3 contains 16 residues. Germline V gives CDR1 MNHNY, CDR2 SVGAGI (reference sequence).

This clone is a singleton in its sample. The rearrangement joins TRBV6-5 to TRBJ2-7; D uncertain. The CDR3 has 16 residues. From germline, CDR1 is MNHEY and CDR2 SVGAGI. V lost 0 bases, J lost 2 bases, and 14 bases lay in between. CDR3 sequence reads: CASSYSIGPDPYEQYF. Here the CDR3 DNA reads TGTGCCAGCAGTTACTCGATTGGGCCCGATCCCTACGAGCAGTACTTC.

With respect to this clone: The same CDR3 can be traced to other DNA sequences in this sample. Here the CDR3 reads CASSPTAYEQYF. For the CDR3, the DNA is TGTGCCAGCTCACCGACAGCCTACGAGCAGTACTTC. The chain combines TRBV18 with TRBJ2-7; TRBD1 is a possible D gene (5 bases). CDR1 is KGHSH and CDR2 is LQKENI in the germline V gene. The CDR3 has 12 residues. Trimming removed 3 bases from V and 2 bases from J, with 5 bases in between. Filled out from reference TRBV18 and TRBJ2-7, the complete variable domain reads NAGVMQNPRHLVRRRGQEARLRCSPMKGHSHVYWYRQLPEEGLKFMVYLQKENIIDESGMPKERFSAEFPKEGPSILRIQQVVRGDSAAYFCASSPTAYEQYFGPGTRLTVT.

Note on this clone: Other DNA sequences in this sample translate to the same CDR3. The V and J genes are TRBV29-1 and TRBJ1-2; 9 nucleotides match TRBD1. CDR3 length equals 13 residues. Germline CDR1 is SQVTM and CDR2 is ANQGSEA. The V gene end was trimmed by 5 bases and the J gene end by 5 bases; junction bases not matched to a gene: 6. CDR3 coding DNA: TGCAGCGTTTCTACGGGACAGGGATATGGCTACACCTTC. Protein sequence: CSVSTGQGYGYTF.

V and J are TRBV10-2 and TRBJ2-5, with 8 bases fitting TRBD2. Germline loops: CDR1 WSHSY, CDR2 SAAADI. This CDR3 is 13 amino acids long. Germline trimming cut 8 bases from V and 5 bases from J; bases unmatched to any gene: 7. CDR3 loop: CASAVAGSETQYF. CDR3 sequence (DNA): TGCGCCAGCGCTGTAGCGGGGTCTGAGACCCAGTACTTC.

The chain recombines TRBV7-9 with TRBJ2-7; tentatively, D is TRBD1 (6 bases). The CDR3 runs 11 residues. V shed 5 bases and J shed 6 bases, with 8 bases lying between them. Per germline, CDR1 SEHNR and CDR2 FQNEAQ (reference sequence). The CDR3 coding sequence is TGTGCCAGCAGCCAAGGGGGCGAGCAGTACTTC. Translated: CASSQGGEQYF.

The rearrangement links TRBV28 to TRBJ2-1; TRBD1 matches at 7 bases. Unmatched junction bases numbered 12, after V lost 7 bases and J lost 3 bases. This CDR3 has 16 residues. Germline CDR1 MDHEN, CDR2 SYDVKM. The DNA for the CDR3 is TGTGCCAGCACCTACCCCCGGACAGGCGACTACAATGAGCAGTTCTTC. This gives the protein CASTYPRTGDYNEQFF.

J is TRBJ2-7 and V is TRBV6-5; D might be TRBD2 (6 bases). From germline, CDR1 is MNHEY and CDR2 SVGAGI. Trimming took 4 bases from V and 6 from J, leaving 13 bases between them. The CDR3 spans 13 residues. The DNA of the CDR3 is TGTGCCAGCAGTTCTCCAGGGACTGTCGAGCAGTACTTC. This sequence encodes CASSSPGTVEQYF.

This sequence joins TRBV5-3 and TRBJ1-2; a possible D gene is TRBD1 (6 bases). TRBV5-3 is treated as an ORF (open reading frame) with a function not yet certain. The V and J ends lost 0 bases and 6 bases respectively, with 9 bases between them. The CDR3 loop spans 13 amino acids. DNA of the CDR3: TGTGCCAGAAGCTTGGACAGGGCGGATGGCTACACCTTC. It is translated as CARSLDRADGYTF.

The chain carries TRBV5-6 and TRBJ2-2, with a tentative D call TRBD1 (6 bases). The V gene's germline CDR1 is SGHDT and CDR2 YYEEEE. The V end lost 5 bases, the J end lost 3 bases, and 17 bases lay between the germline ends. There are 16 residues in the CDR3. The CDR3 nucleotides read TGTGCCAGCAGTTCGCAGTGGGCAGGGGACACCGGGGAGCTGTTTTTT. Its translation: CASSSQWAGDTGELFF.

The genes are TRBV9 and TRBJ2-1; 13 bases agree with TRBD2. Germline V gene lookup returns CDR1 SGDLS and CDR2 YYNGEE. V shed 3 bases, J shed 0 bases, and the junction held 12 bases outside the gene matches. CDR3 length: 20 residues. DNA of the CDR3: TGTGCCAGCAGCGAGAGACTAGCGGGAGGTCCTAGGAGCTCCTACAATGAGCAGTTCTTC. Translated, it gives CASSERLAGGPRSSYNEQFF.

J is TRBJ2-5 and V is TRBV11-3; 10 bases are shared with TRBD2. V shed 5 bases and J 0 bases; nucleotides not matched to a gene: 12. Germline CDR1 is SGHNT and CDR2 is YENEEA. This CDR3 contains 18 residues. CDR3 coding DNA: TGTGCCAGCAGCCCGAAAGGCGAGCGGGAGGGCTACCAAGAGACCCAGTACTTC. Amino acids: CASSPKGEREGYQETQYF.

The chain uses TRBV7-6 and TRBJ1-4; D may be TRBD1 (5 bases). The length of the CDR3 is 14 residues. Germline V CDR1 and CDR2: SGHVS, FNYEAQ. V was trimmed by 5 bases and J by 2 bases, leaving 9 bases between them. This chain's CDR3 is CASSPTETNEKLFF. Written as DNA, the CDR3 is TGTGCCAGCAGCCCGACAGAGACTAATGAAAAACTGTTTTTT. The whole variable domain, remainder taken from reference TRBV7-6 and TRBJ1-4, is GAGVSQSPRYKVTKRGQDVALRCDPISGHVSLYWYRQALGQGPEFLTYFNYEAQQDKSGLPNDRFSAERPEGSISTLTIQRTEQRDSAMYRCASSPTETNEKLFFGSGTQLSVL.

The rearrangement uses TRBV9 and TRBJ2-3; no definite D call. The V end was cut by 3 bases, the J end by 6 bases, with 8 bases between. The germline CDR1 and CDR2 sequences are SGDLS and YYNGEE. The CDR3 consists of 12 residues. The CDR3 reads CASSARLDTQYF. CDR3 nucleotide sequence: TGTGCCAGCAGCGCCCGTCTTGATACGCAGTATTTT. Together with reference TRBV9 and TRBJ2-3, the CDR3 gives the full variable domain: DSGVTQTPKHLITATGQRVTLRCSPRSGDLSVYWYQQSLDQGLQFLIQYYNGEERAKGNILERFSAQQFPDLHSELNLSSLELGDSALYFCASSARLDTQYFGPGTRLTVL.

This clone was recorded once. The V gene is TRBV14, the J gene TRBJ2-7; tentatively, D is TRBD1 (5 bases). V lost 0 bases to trimming and J lost 3 bases, with 18 bases between them. CDR1 SGHDN and CDR2 FVKESK come from the germline V gene. The CDR3 covers 17 residues. The CDR3 DNA is TGTGCCAGCAGCCAAGAGGGGCGATCCCGCCCTCTCTACGAGCAGTACTTC. Translating it yields CASSQEGRSRPLYEQYF.

This clone appeared a single time. The genes are TRBV5-1 and TRBJ2-7; D might be TRBD2 (6 bases). Germline V CDR1 and CDR2: SGHRS, YFSETQ. The CDR3 loop spans 14 amino acids. V lost 5 bases and J lost 5, with 17 bases in between. CDR3 amino acids: CASSLGGRGNEQYF. As DNA, the CDR3 is TGCGCCAGCAGTTTAGGAGGGAGAGGCAACGAGCAGTACTTC.

This chain links TRBV27 with TRBJ2-4; 11 bases line up with TRBD1. The CDR3 length is 16 residues. The V gene's germline CDR1 is MNHEY and CDR2 SMNVEV (reference sequence). V shed 4 bases, J shed 3 bases, and the junction held 5 bases outside the gene matches. The CDR3 protein is CASSSGQGVGKNIQYF. As DNA, the CDR3 is TGTGCCAGCAGTTCGGGACAGGGGGTCGGCAAAAACATTCAGTACTTC.

The rearrangement joins TRBV29-1 to TRBJ1-1, with no clear D. The CDR3 extends over 14 amino acids. Trimming pared 3 bases from V and 9 bases from J, leaving 20 bases between. Germline V gene data show CDR1 as SQVTM and CDR2 as ANQGSEA. This chain's CDR3 is CSVDPPGSSFKAFF. The CDR3 DNA follows: TGCAGCGTTGACCCTCCCGGGAGCTCATTTAAAGCTTTCTTT.

The chain employs TRBV7-9 and TRBJ2-1; D is ambiguous. Per germline, CDR1 SEHNR and CDR2 FQNEAQ (reference sequence). The length of the CDR3 is 13 residues. V was shortened by 5 bases and J by 4 bases, with 9 bases between the two germline ends. In nucleotides, the CDR3 is TGTGCCAGCAGCGCAGGCGTTTACAATGAGCAGTTCTTC. The encoded protein is CASSAGVYNEQFF.

The chain is built from TRBV7-9 and TRBJ1-2, with 7 positions matching TRBD1. The CDR3 sequence is 13 residues long. CDR1 is SEHNR and CDR2 is FQNEAQ in the germline V gene (reference sequence). The J segment lost 6 bases and the V segment lost 2 bases, leaving 3 bases of the junction unmatched. CDR3 DNA: TGTGCCAGCAGCTTATGGGACAGCCATGGCTACACCTTC. Translated, it gives CASSLWDSHGYTF.

In its sample, this clone was seen a few times. This sequence joins TRBV29-1 and TRBJ2-7, with 7 bases fitting TRBD1. After removal of 6 bases from V and 2 bases from J, the junction contained 7 bases not matched to a gene. Germline V CDR1 and CDR2: SQVTM, ANQGSEA. The CDR3 spans 13 residues. CDR3 protein: CSVPGTVTYEQYF. CDR3 in DNA: TGCAGCGTGCCCGGGACAGTTACCTACGAGCAGTACTTC.

The chain links TRBV28 to TRBJ2-3; D is unclear. Germline values: CDR1 MDHEN, CDR2 SYDVKM. Trimming pared 2 bases from V and 2 bases from J, leaving 5 bases between. There are 13 residues in the CDR3. In DNA, the CDR3 is TGTGCCAGCAGTTTAACAGCCACAGATACGCAGTATTTT. It yields the protein CASSLTATDTQYF.

This chain joins TRBV7-3 and TRBJ2-7; 7 nucleotides agree with TRBD2. Germline CDR1 SGHTA, CDR2 FQGTGA. Trimming removed 4 bases from V and 7 bases from J; junction bases left unmatched: 10. The CDR3 has 14 amino acids. The CDR3 sequence: CASSSRDPGGEQYF. The CDR3 nucleotides read TGTGCCAGCAGCTCCCGGGACCCCGGGGGGGAGCAGTACTTC. Full variable domain (rest looked up from reference TRBV7-3 and TRBJ2-7): GAGVSQTPSNKVTEKGKYVELRCDPISGHTALYWYRQSLGQGPEFLIYFQGTGAADDSGLPNDRFFAVRPEGSVSTLKIQRTERGDSAVYLCASSSRDPGGEQYFGPGTRLTVT.

V usage is TRBV9 and J usage is TRBJ1-4; tentative D call: TRBD1 (5 bases). Trimming took off 0 bases at V and 5 bases at J, with 11 bases between the two ends. CDR3 length: 15 residues. Germline V gene data show CDR1 as SGDLS and CDR2 as YYNGEE. CDR3 amino acids: CASSVEGFSNEKLFF. CDR3 sequence (DNA): TGTGCCAGCAGCGTAGAGGGGTTTTCAAATGAAAAACTGTTTTTT. Filled out from reference TRBV9 and TRBJ1-4, the complete variable domain reads DSGVTQTPKHLITATGQRVTLRCSPRSGDLSVYWYQQSLDQGLQFLIQYYNGEERAKGNILERFSAQQFPDLHSELNLSSLELGDSALYFCASSVEGFSNEKLFFGSGTQLSVL.

This clone has a handful of counts. The chain links TRBV6-1 to TRBJ1-1; 7 nucleotides line up with TRBD1. The CDR3 loop spans 13 amino acids. Germline assignment: CDR1 MNHNS and CDR2 SASEGT. J was trimmed by 10 bases and V by 0 bases; bases with no gene match: 5. The CDR3 nucleotides are TGTGCCAGCAGTGAAGCGCTGGCAGGGGGAGCTTTCTTT. Amino acids: CASSEALAGGAFF.

The chain carries TRBV10-3 and TRBJ2-1; the D is unclear. The germline gives CDR1 ENHRY, CDR2 SYGVKD. V lost 2 bases, J lost 0 bases, and 11 bases lay in between. The CDR3 extends over 16 amino acids. The CDR3 bases are TGTGCCATCAGTGAGGATGGGCTGAGCTCCTACAATGAGCAGTTCTTC. This translates into CAISEDGLSSYNEQFF.

This clone appeared a few times. This chain connects TRBV5-6 to TRBJ1-1; 10 bases agree with TRBD1. The junction had 7 bases not matched to a gene; V was cut back by 7 bases and J by 7 bases. Germline assignment: CDR1 SGHDT and CDR2 YYEEEE. The CDR3 runs 13 residues. In DNA form, the CDR3 reads TGTGCCAGCTTCCGGGACAGGGGCAATGAAGCTTTCTTT. Residues: CASFRDRGNEAFF.